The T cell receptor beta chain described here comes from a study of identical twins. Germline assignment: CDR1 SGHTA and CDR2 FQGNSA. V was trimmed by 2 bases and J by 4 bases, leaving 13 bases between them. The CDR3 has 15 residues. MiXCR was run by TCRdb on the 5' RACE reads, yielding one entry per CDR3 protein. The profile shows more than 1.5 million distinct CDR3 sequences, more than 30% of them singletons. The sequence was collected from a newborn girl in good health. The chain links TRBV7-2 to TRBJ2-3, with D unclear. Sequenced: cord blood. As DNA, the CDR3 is TGTGCCAGCAGCTTAACGCCTTCGGGCTCAGATACGCAGTATTTT. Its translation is CASSLTPSGSDTQYF.